The 18 T cell receptor beta chains below come from one sample, sequenced in a study of CD8 T cell repertoires and HIV-1 epitope variants. Sequencing used immunoSEQ multiplex PCR; TCRdb keeps in-frame clones, though not all of them. Of approximately 5,500 clones listed, approximately 64% were seen once; the top ten hold around 44%. For these receptors, no antigen is known. The sequenced sample consisted of cultured CD8+ T cells derived from PBMCs. These receptors came from a male donor with HIV.

By its share, this clone is large (0.1 to 1%). The V gene is TRBV14, the J gene TRBJ1-1; 7 bases are a match to TRBD1. CDR1 is SGHDN and CDR2 is FVKESK in the germline V gene. The CDR3 spans 11 residues. The V gene end was trimmed by 3 bases and the J gene end by 11 bases; junction bases not matched to a gene: 3. This CDR3 reads CASSQSGGAFF. In DNA, the CDR3 is TGTGCCAGCAGCCAGTCAGGGGGGGCTTTCTTT.

The rearrangement links TRBV7-9 to TRBJ1-1; D perhaps matches TRBD1 (5 bases). Germline V gene sequence: CDR1 SEHNR, CDR2 FQNEAQ (reference sequence). The ends were cut back, 2 bases at V and 2 bases at J, with 12 bases in the middle. The CDR3 is 15 amino acids. In nucleotides, the CDR3 is TGTGCCAGCAGCTTAAATGGGGGTTCCAACACTGAAGCTTTCTTT. Translation: CASSLNGGSNTEAFF. The whole variable domain, remainder taken from reference TRBV7-9 and TRBJ1-1, is DTGVSQNPRHKITKRGQNVTFRCDPISEHNRLYWYRQTLGQGPEFLTYFQNEAQLEKSRLLSDRFSAERPKGSFSTLEIQRTEQGDSAMYLCASSLNGGSNTEAFFGQGTRLTVV.

This clone was recorded only once. The chain carries TRBV6-5 and TRBJ2-1, with D possibly being TRBD1 (6 bases). Germline V gene sequence: CDR1 MNHEY, CDR2 SVGAGI. The CDR3 sequence is 15 residues long. Trimming took 2 bases from V and 2 from J, leaving 10 bases between them. In DNA, the CDR3 is TGTGCCAGCAGTTACGGGGGCCCCACCTACAATGAGCAGTTCTTC. Translating it yields CASSYGGPTYNEQFF.

CDR3 amino acids: CASSAWTVDPYNEQFF. The CDR3 coding sequence is TGTGCCAGCAGTGCCTGGACAGTCGACCCCTACAATGAGCAGTTCTTC. The chain employs TRBV2 and TRBJ2-1, with a possible D match to TRBD1 (6 bases). Trimming left V 4 bases short and J 2 bases short, with 15 bases between. CDR1 and CDR2 from the germline V gene are SNHLY and FYNNEI. The CDR3 loop spans 16 amino acids.

The chain carries TRBV19 and TRBJ2-7, with D perhaps matching TRBD1 (5 bases). Trimming cost V 1 base and J 2 bases, with 9 bases left between them. The length of the CDR3 is 14 residues. Germline CDR1 is LNHDA and CDR2 is SQIVND (reference sequence). The CDR3 sequence: CASSIGPGPYEQYF. The DNA for the CDR3 is TGTGCCAGTAGTATAGGACCAGGGCCCTACGAGCAGTACTTC. The full variable domain, completed using reference TRBV19 and TRBJ2-7, is DGGITQSPKYLFRKEGQNVTLSCEQNLNHDAMYWYRQDPGQGLRLIYYSQIVNDFQKGDIAEGYSVSREKKESFPLTVTSAQKNPTAFYLCASSIGPGPYEQYFGPGTRLTVT.

The count of this clone is one. This chain joins TRBV15 and TRBJ2-6; a weak D match, TRBD1 (6 bases). V was shortened by 0 bases and J by 3 bases, with 12 bases between the two germline ends. From germline, CDR1 is LNHNV and CDR2 YYDKDF (reference sequence). CDR3 length equals 17 residues. The chain's CDR3 is CATSREGRGNGANVLTF. Written as DNA, the CDR3 is TGTGCCACCAGCAGAGAAGGCAGGGGAAATGGGGCCAACGTCCTGACTTTC.

The gene calls are TRBV7-9 and TRBJ1-1, with 7 nucleotides matching TRBD1. The ends lost 6 bases at V and 5 bases at J; junction bases unmatched: 12. Germline V gives CDR1 SEHNR, CDR2 FQNEAQ (reference sequence). The CDR3 contains 15 residues. The CDR3 coding sequence is TGTGCCAGCAGTCGTCCCGACAGGGTAAAAACTGAAGCTTTCTTT. Translating gives CASSRPDRVKTEAFF.

This clone was recorded a few times. The rearrangement links TRBV5-1 to TRBJ2-7; D is unclear. The CDR3 has 13 residues. V lost 0 bases and J 2 bases, leaving 6 bases between the germline ends. Germline lookup yields CDR1 SGHRS and CDR2 YFSETQ. CDR3 protein: CASSLDRAYEQYF. Here the CDR3 DNA reads TGCGCCAGCAGCTTGGACAGAGCCTACGAGCAGTACTTC. Supplemented by reference TRBV5-1 and TRBJ2-7, the full variable domain reads KAGVTQTPRYLIKTRGQQVTLSCSPISGHRSVSWYQQTPGQGLQFLFEYFSETQRNKGNFPGRFSGRQFSNSRSEMNVSTLELGDSALYLCASSLDRAYEQYFGPGTRLTVT.

The chain recombines TRBV5-4 with TRBJ2-5; D is unclear. The CDR3 is 12 residues long. Per the germline V gene, CDR1 is SGHNT and CDR2 is YYREEE (reference sequence). With 3 bases removed from V and 5 bases from J, the gap between germline ends came to 8 bases. DNA for the CDR3: TGTGCCAGCAGCTCCTCCCTGGAGACCCAGTACTTC. Amino acid sequence: CASSSSLETQYF.

The chain has TRBV5-8 and TRBJ2-3, with 7 nucleotides matching TRBD1. CDR1 and CDR2 (germline): SGHTS, YDEGEE. V dropped 0 bases and J dropped 1; count of bases not matched to a gene: 2. The CDR3 totals 15 residues. The CDR3 DNA reads as TGTGCCAGCAGCTTGGAAGGGGGCCGCACAGATACGCAGTATTTT. This sequence encodes CASSLEGGRTDTQYF. The whole variable domain, filled in from reference TRBV5-8 and TRBJ2-3, reads EAGVTQSPTHLIKTRGQQATLRCSPISGHTSVYWYQQALGLGLQFLLWYDEGEERNRGNFPPRFSGRQFPNYSSELNVNALELEDSALYLCASSLEGGRTDTQYFGPGTRLTVL.

V and J are TRBV7-9 and TRBJ2-2, with D hard to call. Trimming took off 1 base at V and 2 bases at J, with 2 bases between the two ends. CDR1 and CDR2 from the germline V gene are SEHNR and FQNEAQ (reference sequence). The CDR3 loop spans 13 amino acids. This chain's CDR3 is CASSLGNTGELFF. CDR3 bases: TGTGCCAGCAGCTTAGGAAACACCGGGGAGCTGTTTTTT. The full variable domain, rest sourced from reference TRBV7-9 and TRBJ2-2, is DTGVSQNPRHKITKRGQNVTFRCDPISEHNRLYWYRQTLGQGPEFLTYFQNEAQLEKSRLLSDRFSAERPKGSFSTLEIQRTEQGDSAMYLCASSLGNTGELFFGEGSRLTVL.

This clone was picked up a small number of times. The rearrangement uses TRBV5-1 and TRBJ2-7, with D perhaps TRBD1 (5 bases). Germline V gene sequence: CDR1 SGHRS, CDR2 YFSETQ. The CDR3 spans 13 residues. With 2 bases removed from V and 5 bases from J, the gap between germline ends came to 11 bases. As DNA, the CDR3 is TGCGCCAGCAGCTTTCAGGGTATCGACGAGCAGTACTTC. This gives the protein CASSFQGIDEQYF.

The gene calls are TRBV11-2 and TRBJ1-4; tentatively, D is TRBD1 (6 bases). The CDR3 is 17 amino acids. CDR1 and CDR2 from the germline V gene are SGHAT and FQNNGV. V was shortened by 0 bases and J by 4 bases, with 15 bases between the two germline ends. The CDR3 reads CASSLDPPGVINEKLFF. CDR3 nucleotides: TGTGCCAGCAGCTTAGACCCGCCAGGGGTGATTAATGAAAAACTGTTTTTT.

The DNA for the CDR3 is TGTGCCACCAGCAGTACTAGCGGGGGGGCAGATACGCAGTATTTT. It yields the protein CATSSTSGGADTQYF. The genes are TRBV15 and TRBJ2-3, with 13 bases identical to TRBD2. Unmatched junction bases numbered 1, after V lost 3 bases and J lost 4 bases. CDR1 is LNHNV and CDR2 is YYDKDF in the germline V gene (reference sequence). This CDR3 has 15 residues.

This clone is termed large. The genes are TRBV4-3 and TRBJ1-2, with D uncertain. Germline V gene lookup returns CDR1 LGHNA and CDR2 YSLEER. V lost 0 bases, J lost 3 bases, and 14 bases lay in between. This CDR3 is built from 16 residues. DNA for the CDR3: TGCGCCAGCAGCCAAGATCCCGTCGAACTCGACTATGGCTACACCTTC. Translation: CASSQDPVELDYGYTF.

CDR3 protein: CASSLKVRAGTDTQYF. CDR3 coding DNA: TGTGCCAGCAGCTTGAAGGTACGGGCCGGCACAGATACGCAGTATTTT. This chain links TRBV5-6 with TRBJ2-3; no firm D call. Trimming took off 1 base at V and 1 base at J, with 13 bases between the two ends. The CDR3 totals 16 residues. CDR1 and CDR2 from the germline V gene are SGHDT and YYEEEE.

The table lists this clone with a count of one. V gene TRBV28 combines with J gene TRBJ2-5; TRBD2 matches 8 bases. The V gene end was trimmed by 5 bases and the J gene end by 4 bases; junction bases not matched to a gene: 9. This CDR3 contains 15 residues. Germline CDR1 MDHEN, CDR2 SYDVKM. The CDR3 region has the DNA TGTGCCAGCAGTCCCGGAGCGGGAGTGATAGAGACCCAGTACTTC. It specifies CASSPGAGVIETQYF.

This chain links TRBV5-4 with TRBJ2-1; 7 nucleotides match TRBD2. V lost 0 bases and J lost 6; bases outside the gene matches: 6. The germline CDR1 and CDR2 sequences are SGHNT and YYREEE (reference sequence). This CDR3 contains 15 residues. CDR3 sequence: CASSLAFREVNEQFF. In nucleotides, the CDR3 is TGTGCCAGCAGCTTGGCGTTCCGGGAGGTCAATGAGCAGTTCTTC.